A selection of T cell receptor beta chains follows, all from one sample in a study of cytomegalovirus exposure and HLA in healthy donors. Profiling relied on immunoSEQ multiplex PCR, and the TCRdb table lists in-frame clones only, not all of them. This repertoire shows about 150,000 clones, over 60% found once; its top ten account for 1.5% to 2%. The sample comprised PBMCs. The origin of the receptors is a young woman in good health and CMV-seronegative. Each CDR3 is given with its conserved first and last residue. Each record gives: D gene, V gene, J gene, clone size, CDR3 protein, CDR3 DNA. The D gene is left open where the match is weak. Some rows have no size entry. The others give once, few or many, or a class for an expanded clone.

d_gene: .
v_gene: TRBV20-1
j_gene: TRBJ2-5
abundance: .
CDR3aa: CSARGGETQYF
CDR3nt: TGCAGTGCTAGGGGGGGAGAGACCCAGTACTTC

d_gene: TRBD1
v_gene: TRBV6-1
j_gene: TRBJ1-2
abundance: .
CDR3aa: CASSDPRGIHYGYTF
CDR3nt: TGTGCCAGCAGTGACCCCAGGGGGATACACTATGGCTACACCTTC

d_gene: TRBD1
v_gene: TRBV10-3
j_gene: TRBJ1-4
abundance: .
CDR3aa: CAISAPDRRGVGGEKLFF
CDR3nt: TGTGCCATCAGTGCCCCGGACAGGAGGGGGGTAGGAGGCGAAAAACTGTTTTTT

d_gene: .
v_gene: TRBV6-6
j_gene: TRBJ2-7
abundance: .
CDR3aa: CASSYRGVAGDYEQYF
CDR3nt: TGTGCCAGCAGTTACCGGGGAGTGGCAGGCGACTACGAGCAGTACTTC

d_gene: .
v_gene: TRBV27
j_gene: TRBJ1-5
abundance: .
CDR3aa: CASSPYRESNQPQHF
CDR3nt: TGTGCCAGCAGCCCCTACAGGGAGAGCAATCAGCCCCAGCATTTT

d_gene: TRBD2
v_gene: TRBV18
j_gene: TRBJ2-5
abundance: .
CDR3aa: CASSPRTSGRLRETQYF
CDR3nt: TGTGCCAGCTCACCACGGACTAGCGGGAGGCTCAGGGAGACCCAGTACTTC

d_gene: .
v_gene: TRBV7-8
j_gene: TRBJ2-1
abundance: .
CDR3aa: CASSLAGGSKNSYNEQFF
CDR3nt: TGTGCCAGCAGCTTAGCTGGAGGGTCGAAAAACTCCTACAATGAGCAGTTCTTC

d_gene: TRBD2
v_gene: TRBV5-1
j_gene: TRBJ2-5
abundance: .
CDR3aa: CASSPPLAGDETQYF
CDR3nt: TGCGCCAGCAGCCCCCCCTTAGCGGGAGACGAGACCCAGTACTTC

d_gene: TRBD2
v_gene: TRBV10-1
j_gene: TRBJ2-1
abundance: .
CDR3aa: CASSESWGLAGTNEQFF
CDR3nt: TGCGCCAGCAGTGAGTCGTGGGGACTAGCGGGAACCAATGAGCAGTTCTTC

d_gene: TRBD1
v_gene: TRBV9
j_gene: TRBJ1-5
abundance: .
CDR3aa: CASPTGGYQPQHF
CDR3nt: TGTGCCAGCCCGACAGGGGGATATCAGCCCCAGCATTTT

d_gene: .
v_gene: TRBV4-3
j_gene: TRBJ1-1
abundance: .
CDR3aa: CASSQDTGRTEAFF
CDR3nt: TGCGCCAGCAGCCAAGATACAGGGCGAACTGAAGCTTTCTTT

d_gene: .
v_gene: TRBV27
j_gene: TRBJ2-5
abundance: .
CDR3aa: CASSPHAEEETQYF
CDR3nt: TGTGCCAGCAGTCCCCATGCTGAGGAAGAGACCCAGTACTTC

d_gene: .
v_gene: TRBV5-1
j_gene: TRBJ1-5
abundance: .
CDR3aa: CASSIRGDQPQHF
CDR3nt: TGCGCCAGCAGCATCCGGGGGGATCAACCCCAGCATTTT

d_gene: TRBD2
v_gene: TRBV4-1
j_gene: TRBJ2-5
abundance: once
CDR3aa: CASSQDRLAGGETQYF
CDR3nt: TGCGCCAGCAGCCAAGATCGACTAGCGGGGGGTGAGACCCAGTACTTC

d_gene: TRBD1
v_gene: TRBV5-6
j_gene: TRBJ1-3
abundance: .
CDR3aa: CASSGSGQGFGNTIYF
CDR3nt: TGTGCCAGCAGCGGCTCCGGACAGGGGTTTGGAAACACCATATATTTT

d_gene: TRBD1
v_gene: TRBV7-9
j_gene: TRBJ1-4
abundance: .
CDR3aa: CASTPTGSTNEKLFF
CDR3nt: TGTGCTAGCACCCCGACAGGGTCAACTAATGAAAAACTGTTTTTT

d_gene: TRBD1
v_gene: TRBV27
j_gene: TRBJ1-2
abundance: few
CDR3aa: CASSLSGTGGWIYGYTF
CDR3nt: TGTGCCAGCAGTTTATCGGGGACAGGGGGCTGGATCTATGGCTACACCTTC

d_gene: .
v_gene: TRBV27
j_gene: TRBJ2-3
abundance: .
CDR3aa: CASSLSGQYTDTQYF
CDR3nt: TGTGCCAGCAGTTTATCCGGACAGTACACAGATACGCAGTATTTT

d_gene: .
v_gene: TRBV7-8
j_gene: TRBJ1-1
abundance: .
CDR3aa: CASRTGNTEAFF
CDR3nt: TGTGCCAGCAGGACAGGGAACACTGAAGCTTTCTTT

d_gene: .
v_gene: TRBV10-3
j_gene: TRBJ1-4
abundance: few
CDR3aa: CAISETYGGEKLFF
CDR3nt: TGTGCCATCAGTGAAACCTACGGGGGTGAAAAACTGTTTTTT

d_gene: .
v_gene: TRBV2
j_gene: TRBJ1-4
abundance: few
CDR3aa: CASSRGGGEKLFF
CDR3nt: TGTGCCAGCAGTCGAGGTGGAGGAGAAAAACTGTTTTTT

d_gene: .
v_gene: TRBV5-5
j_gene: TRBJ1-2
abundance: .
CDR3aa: CASSLEQGYGYGYTF
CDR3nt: TGTGCCAGCAGCTTGGAACAGGGATATGGCTATGGCTACACCTTC

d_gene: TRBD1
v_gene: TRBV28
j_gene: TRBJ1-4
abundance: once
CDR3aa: CASSQLTGGREKLFF
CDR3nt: TGTGCCAGCAGTCAGTTGACAGGGGGTAGAGAAAAACTGTTTTTT

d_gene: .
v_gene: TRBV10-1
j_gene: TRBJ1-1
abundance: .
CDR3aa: CASREGGSNTEAFF
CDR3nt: TGCGCCAGCCGGGAAGGGGGATCGAACACTGAAGCTTTCTTT

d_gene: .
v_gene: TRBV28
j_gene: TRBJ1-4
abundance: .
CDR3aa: CASSFSWEKLFF
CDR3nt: TGTGCCAGCAGTTTTAGTTGGGAAAAACTGTTTTTT

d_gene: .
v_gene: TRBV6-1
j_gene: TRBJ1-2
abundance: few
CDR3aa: CASSEGSTTVYYGYTF
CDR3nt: TGTGCCAGCAGTGAAGGGTCTACAACAGTTTACTATGGCTACACCTTC

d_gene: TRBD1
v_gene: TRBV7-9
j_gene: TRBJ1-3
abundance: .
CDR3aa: CASSPKQGYGNTIYF
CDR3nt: TGTGCCAGCAGCCCGAAACAGGGGTATGGAAACACCATATATTTT

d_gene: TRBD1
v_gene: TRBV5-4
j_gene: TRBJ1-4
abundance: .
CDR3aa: CASSLGDRGDEKLFF
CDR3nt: TGTGCCAGCAGCTTGGGGGACAGGGGGGATGAAAAACTGTTTTTT

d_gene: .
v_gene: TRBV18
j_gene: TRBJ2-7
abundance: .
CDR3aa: CASSRDTYEQYF
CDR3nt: TGTGCCAGCTCACGGGACACCTACGAGCAGTACTTC

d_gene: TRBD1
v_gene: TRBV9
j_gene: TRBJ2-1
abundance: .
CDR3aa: CASSFGQGAKYNEQFF
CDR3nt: TGTGCCAGCAGCTTCGGACAGGGGGCGAAATACAATGAGCAGTTCTTC

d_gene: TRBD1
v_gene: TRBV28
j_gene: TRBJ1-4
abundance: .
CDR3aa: CASSLRYRGEKLFF
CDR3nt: TGTGCCAGCAGTTTACGATACAGGGGGGAAAAACTGTTTTTT

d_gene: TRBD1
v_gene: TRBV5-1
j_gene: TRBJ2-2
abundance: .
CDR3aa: CASSGGQEVNTGELFF
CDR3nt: TGCGCCAGCAGCGGGGGACAGGAGGTGAACACCGGGGAGCTGTTTTTT

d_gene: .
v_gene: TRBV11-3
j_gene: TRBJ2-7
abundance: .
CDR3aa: CASSLFTSHEQYF
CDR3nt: TGTGCCAGCAGCTTATTTACTAGCCACGAGCAATACTTC

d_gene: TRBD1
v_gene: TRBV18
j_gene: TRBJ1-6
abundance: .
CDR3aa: CASSRDRGNSPLHF
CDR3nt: TGTGCCAGCTCACGGGACAGGGGAAATTCACCCCTCCACTTT

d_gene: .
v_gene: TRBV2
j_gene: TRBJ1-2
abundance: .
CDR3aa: CASSFAPNGNYGYTF
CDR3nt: TGTGCCAGCAGCTTTGCGCCGAACGGTAACTATGGCTACACCTTC

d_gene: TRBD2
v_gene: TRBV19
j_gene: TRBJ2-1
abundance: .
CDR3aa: CASSFPPAGGHNEQFF
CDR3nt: TGTGCCAGTAGTTTTCCCCCAGCGGGAGGACACAATGAGCAGTTCTTC

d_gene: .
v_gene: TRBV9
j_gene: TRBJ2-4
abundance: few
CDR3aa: CASSSKEAKNIQYF
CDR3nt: TGTGCCAGCAGCTCAAAGGAGGCCAAAAACATTCAGTACTTC

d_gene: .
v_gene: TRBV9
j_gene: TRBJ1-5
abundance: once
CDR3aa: CASSLRGLRNQPQHF
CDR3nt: TGTGCCAGCAGTCTAAGGGGCCTCCGCAATCAGCCCCAGCATTTT

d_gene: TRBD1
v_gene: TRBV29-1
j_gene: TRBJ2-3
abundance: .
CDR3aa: CSVEGQGIGTDTQYF
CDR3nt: TGCAGCGTTGAAGGACAGGGGATCGGCACAGATACGCAGTATTTT

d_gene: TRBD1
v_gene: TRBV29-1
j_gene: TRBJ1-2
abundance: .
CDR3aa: CSARGQGVLGYTF
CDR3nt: TGCAGCGCGCGAGGACAGGGTGTGCTTGGCTACACCTTC

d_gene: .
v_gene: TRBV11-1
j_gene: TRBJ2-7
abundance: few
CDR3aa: CASSLGQLSSYEQYF
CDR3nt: TGTGCCAGCAGCTTAGGACAGCTAAGCTCCTACGAGCAGTACTTC

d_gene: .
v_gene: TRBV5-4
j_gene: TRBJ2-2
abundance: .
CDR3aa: CASTQGGSGYTGELFF
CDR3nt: TGTGCCAGCACCCAAGGTGGGAGTGGATACACCGGGGAGCTGTTTTTT

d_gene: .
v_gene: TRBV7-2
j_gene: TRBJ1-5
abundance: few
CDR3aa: CASSLRGNQPQHF
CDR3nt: TGTGCCAGCAGTCTAAGGGGTAATCAGCCCCAGCATTTT

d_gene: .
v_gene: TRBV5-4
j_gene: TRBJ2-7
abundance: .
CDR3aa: CATTRQQSYEQYF
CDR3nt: TGTGCCACCACGCGGCAGCAGTCCTACGAGCAGTACTTC

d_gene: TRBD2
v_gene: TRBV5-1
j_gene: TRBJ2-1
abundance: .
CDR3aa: CASSPRTSGTYNEQFF
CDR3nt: TGCGCCAGCAGCCCCCGGACTAGCGGGACTTACAATGAGCAGTTCTTC